The next 26 T cell receptor beta chains were all read from a single sample in a study of graft-versus-host responses after intestinal transplantation. Method: immunoSEQ multiplex PCR; TCRdb's copy keeps in-frame clones and lacks some. Counted here are 45,000 to 55,000 clones, 85% to 95% occurring once; the ten biggest clones make up 4.5% to 7.5%. Sequencing used PBMCs, obtained around 800 days after a first intestinal transplant, on the day of a second. These receptor sequences come from a human patient who received an intestinal transplant, so some T cells may come from the graft donor.

V and J are TRBV7-9 and TRBJ2-7; D uncertain. The ends were cut back, 3 bases at V and 3 bases at J, with 9 bases in the middle. Looked up from germline, CDR1 is SEHNR and CDR2 is FQNEAQ (reference sequence). The CDR3 spans 13 residues. The CDR3 spells CASSFSAVYEQYF. For the CDR3, the DNA is TGTGCCAGCAGCTTTTCGGCGGTCTACGAGCAGTACTTC.

This clone was recorded once. The chain employs TRBV6-5 and TRBJ2-7, with 9 bases fitting TRBD1. V lost 6 bases, J lost 4 bases, and 10 bases stayed unmatched. Looked up from germline, CDR1 is MNHEY and CDR2 is SVGAGI. CDR3 length: 15 residues. The CDR3 here is CASSYTGTGIYEQYF. Here the CDR3 DNA reads TGTGCCAGCAGCTATACCGGGACAGGGATATACGAGCAGTACTTC.

This clone was found a few times. The rearrangement links TRBV19 to TRBJ1-2; D remains unclear. CDR3 length: 15 residues. CDR1 and CDR2 from the germline V gene are LNHDA and SQIVND (reference sequence). V lost 2 bases to trimming and J lost 0 bases, with 10 bases between them. The CDR3 DNA sequence: TGTGCCAGTAGTATATCGACGGCAGCTAACTATGGCTACACCTTC. Amino acid sequence: CASSISTAANYGYTF. Variable domain in full (rest from reference TRBV19 and TRBJ1-2): DGGITQSPKYLFRKEGQNVTLSCEQNLNHDAMYWYRQDPGQGLRLIYYSQIVNDFQKGDIAEGYSVSREKKESFPLTVTSAQKNPTAFYLCASSISTAANYGYTFGSGTRLTVV.

J is TRBJ1-1 and V is TRBV28; D not certain. Germline V CDR1 and CDR2: MDHEN, SYDVKM. The CDR3 is made up of 13 amino acids. V was clipped by 7 bases and J by 1 base, with 10 bases between them. The CDR3: CASTQNQNTEAFF. Written as DNA, the CDR3 is TGTGCCAGCACTCAAAATCAGAACACTGAAGCTTTCTTT.

The V and J genes are TRBV7-3 and TRBJ1-1; D not resolved. The CDR3 contains 13 residues. Trimming stripped 1 base from V and 10 bases from J, with 13 bases between. Germline lookup yields CDR1 SGHTA and CDR2 FQGTGA. CDR3 bases: TGTGCCAGCAGCTTAAGGAGAGGGAGTACAGCTTTCTTT. Translating gives CASSLRRGSTAFF.

This chain connects TRBV18 to TRBJ2-2, with D possibly TRBD2 on 5 matching bases. The CDR3 has 15 residues. Germline V gene data show CDR1 as KGHSH and CDR2 as LQKENI. The V end was cut by 6 bases, the J end by 5 bases, with 16 bases between. The CDR3, as DNA: TGTGCCAGCTCCCCCCCAGACCGACTAACCGGGGAGCTGTTTTTT. It codes for CASSPPDRLTGELFF.

The chain combines TRBV7-8 with TRBJ2-3; tentative D call: TRBD2 (5 bases). Trimming stripped 2 bases from V and 6 bases from J, with 15 bases between. The CDR3 sequence is 15 residues long. The germline V gene encodes CDR1 SGHVS and CDR2 FQNEAQ. The CDR3 bases are TGTGCCAGCAGCTTACGTGCGGCCCCGGGGGATACGCAGTATTTT. Translation: CASSLRAAPGDTQYF.

This clone was counted a single time. V usage is TRBV5-1 and J usage is TRBJ2-5; TRBD2 might be the D (6 bases). CDR1 is SGHRS, CDR2 YFSETQ, per germline. With 2 bases removed from V and 5 bases from J, the gap between germline ends came to 16 bases. The CDR3 has 15 amino acids. The CDR3 sequence: CASSLGGTRKETQYF. DNA for the CDR3: TGCGCCAGCAGCTTAGGCGGGACCCGGAAGGAGACCCAGTACTTC.

The rearrangement links TRBV19 to TRBJ2-1; D possibly uses TRBD1 or TRBD2 (6 bases each). The CDR3 is made up of 14 amino acids. Between the trimmed V and J ends, which lost 1 base and 8 bases, there was a span of 12 bases. CDR1 LNHDA and CDR2 SQIVND come from the germline V gene (reference sequence). The CDR3 DNA reads TGTGCCAGTAGTATAGTCGGGGGCGGGTATGAGCAGTTCTTC. Its translation is CASSIVGGGYEQFF. The variable domain in full, completed from reference TRBV19 and TRBJ2-1, reads DGGITQSPKYLFRKEGQNVTLSCEQNLNHDAMYWYRQDPGQGLRLIYYSQIVNDFQKGDIAEGYSVSREKKESFPLTVTSAQKNPTAFYLCASSIVGGGYEQFFGPGTRLTVL.

This CDR3 is CASSYDNWGNEQYF. Here the CDR3 DNA reads TGTGCCAGCAGCTATGACAACTGGGGAAACGAGCAGTACTTC. The chain employs TRBV5-6 and TRBJ2-7; D gene ambiguous. The length of the CDR3 is 14 residues. CDR1 and CDR2 from the germline V gene are SGHDT and YYEEEE. The V gene lost 3 bases and the J gene lost 5 bases, with 15 bases spanning the gap.

This chain connects TRBV18 to TRBJ1-1; D is possibly TRBD1 (6 bases). Per germline, CDR1 KGHSH and CDR2 LQKENI. CDR3 size: 14 residues. The ends were cut back, 6 bases at V and 2 bases at J, with 13 bases in the middle. The CDR3: CASSQGSVNTEAFF. Written as DNA, the CDR3 is TGTGCCAGCTCCCAGGGGTCCGTTAACACTGAAGCTTTCTTT.

The gene calls are TRBV4-1 and TRBJ2-7; D not resolved. V was cut by 4 bases and J by 2 bases, with 12 bases left in between. Germline CDR1 reads MGHRA; CDR2 reads YSYEKL. This CDR3 is built from 14 residues. The CDR3: CASSLDPQPYEQYF. DNA of the CDR3: TGCGCCAGCAGCCTCGACCCTCAACCCTACGAGCAGTACTTC.

The chain employs TRBV5-5 and TRBJ1-4; 8 bases are a match to TRBD1. This CDR3 contains 15 residues. Germline CDR1 SGHKS, CDR2 YYEKEE (reference sequence). V lost 0 bases and J lost 8; bases outside the gene matches: 6. CDR3 residues: CASSLVQGAREKLFF. Written as DNA, the CDR3 is TGTGCCAGCAGCTTGGTGCAGGGGGCTCGGGAAAAACTGTTTTTT.

CDR3 DNA sequence: TGTGCCATCAGTGAGCCAGGGGTTGGCTACACCTTC. Its translation is CAISEPGVGYTF. The J gene is TRBJ1-2, the V gene TRBV10-3; maybe TRBD1 (6 bases). Germline V lookup: CDR1 ENHRY, CDR2 SYGVKD. The V gene lost 2 bases and the J gene lost 7 bases, with 8 bases spanning the gap. The CDR3 consists of 12 residues.

The CDR3 here is CASSHRGGTEAFF. CDR3 nucleotide sequence: TGTGCCAGCAGCCACAGGGGAGGGACTGAAGCTTTCTTT. V usage is TRBV5-4 and J usage is TRBJ1-1, with TRBD1 matching over 7 bases. Trimming cost V 4 bases and J 5 bases; bases outside gene matches: 5. Germline V gives CDR1 SGHNT, CDR2 YYREEE (reference sequence). The CDR3 runs to 13 residues.

The J gene is TRBJ2-5, the V gene TRBV20-1; D is unclear. Trimming took off 1 base at V and 5 bases at J, with 5 bases between the two ends. Germline CDR1 DFQATT, CDR2 SNEGSKA (reference sequence). This CDR3 contains 11 residues. The CDR3 is CSARVGETQYF. The CDR3 bases are TGCAGTGCTAGAGTTGGGGAGACCCAGTACTTC.

The chain recombines TRBV7-9 with TRBJ2-7; TRBD2 matches at 12 bases. V gave up 4 bases and J gave up 7 bases; unmatched junction bases: 8. CDR3 length: 15 amino acids. Germline V gene sequence: CDR1 SEHNR, CDR2 FQNEAQ (reference sequence). CDR3 residues: CASSSELAGGEEQYF. CDR3 in DNA: TGTGCCAGCAGCTCCGAACTAGCGGGAGGCGAGGAGCAGTACTTC. The variable domain in full, completed from reference TRBV7-9 and TRBJ2-7, reads DTGVSQNPRHKITKRGQNVTFRCDPISEHNRLYWYRQTLGQGPEFLTYFQNEAQLEKSRLLSDRFSAERPKGSFSTLEIQRTEQGDSAMYLCASSSELAGGEEQYFGPGTRLTVT.

The genes are TRBV27 and TRBJ2-7, with 9 bases fitting TRBD2. The CDR3 is 13 amino acids. CDR1 and CDR2 (germline): MNHEY, SMNVEV (reference sequence). J was trimmed by 6 bases and V by 2 bases; bases with no gene match: 2. The CDR3 DNA is TGTGCCAGCAGTTTAGGGACTAGCTCCGAGCAGTACTTC. Translating gives CASSLGTSSEQYF.

This chain links TRBV6-1 with TRBJ1-5; no clear D. CDR1 MNHNS and CDR2 SASEGT come from the germline V gene. Deletions cut 6 bases from V and 0 bases from J, with 12 bases between. CDR3 length equals 15 residues. In nucleotides, the CDR3 is TGTGCCAGCAGCGGACGGATGGATAGCAATCAGCCCCAGCATTTT. Translated: CASSGRMDSNQPQHF.

The V and J genes are TRBV18 and TRBJ2-5; the match to TRBD1 covers 7 bases. CDR3 length: 15 amino acids. Germline V gene sequence: CDR1 KGHSH, CDR2 LQKENI. V lost 3 bases and J lost 4; bases outside the gene matches: 8. The CDR3 is CASSPRKGAIETQYF. In nucleotides, the CDR3 is TGTGCCAGCTCACCCAGAAAGGGGGCCATAGAGACCCAGTACTTC. The whole variable domain, filled in from reference TRBV18 and TRBJ2-5, reads NAGVMQNPRHLVRRRGQEARLRCSPMKGHSHVYWYRQLPEEGLKFMVYLQKENIIDESGMPKERFSAEFPKEGPSILRIQQVVRGDSAAYFCASSPRKGAIETQYFGPGTRLLVL.

This rearrangement joins TRBV29-1 to TRBJ2-1; D is unresolved. The V end was cut by 7 bases, the J end by 4 bases, with 17 bases between. The V gene's germline CDR1 is SQVTM and CDR2 ANQGSEA. CDR3 length: 14 amino acids. The CDR3, as DNA: TGCAGCGCCCAAAATGGGCGGAATTACAATGAGCAGTTCTTC. It yields the protein CSAQNGRNYNEQFF.

The chain recombines TRBV6-1 with TRBJ1-1; D unresolved. Germline V lookup: CDR1 MNHNS, CDR2 SASEGT. The CDR3 consists of 12 residues. The V and J ends lost 1 base and 6 bases respectively, with 6 bases between them. In nucleotides, the CDR3 is TGTGCCAGCAGTGAAGGAGTGGCTGAAGCTTTCTTT. It specifies CASSEGVAEAFF.

V is TRBV2 and J is TRBJ1-1; tentative D call: TRBD1 (5 bases). The V and J ends lost 7 bases and 1 base respectively, with 19 bases between them. Germline V gene sequence: CDR1 SNHLY, CDR2 FYNNEI. CDR3 length: 16 amino acids. The CDR3 here is CASIFGGFHPNTEAFF. In DNA form, the CDR3 reads TGTGCCAGCATTTTCGGGGGGTTCCACCCGAACACTGAAGCTTTCTTT.

This clone appeared a single time. The chain recombines TRBV28 with TRBJ2-7; 8 bases fit TRBD2. V lost 3 bases and J lost 3; bases outside the gene matches: 10. This CDR3 contains 16 residues. Per the germline V gene, CDR1 is MDHEN and CDR2 is SYDVKM. This CDR3 is CASSFHAAGGGYEQYF. CDR3 nucleotides: TGTGCCAGCAGTTTTCACGCGGCGGGAGGAGGCTACGAGCAGTACTTC.

This chain joins TRBV30 and TRBJ2-7, with TRBD1 identical over 10 bases. After removal of 0 bases from V and 5 bases from J, the junction contained 7 bases not matched to a gene. The CDR3 has 15 residues. Germline V gene lookup returns CDR1 GTSNPN and CDR2 SVGIG (reference sequence). DNA for the CDR3: TGTGCCTGGAGTGTTGGTGGGACAGGGGTGAACGAGCAGTACTTC. Its translation: CAWSVGGTGVNEQYF.

This clone has only one observation. This chain uses TRBV5-6 with TRBJ1-1, with D unclear. The CDR3 covers 13 residues. Germline assignment: CDR1 SGHDT and CDR2 YYEEEE. The V end lost 0 bases, the J end lost 5 bases, and 8 bases lay between the germline ends. CDR3 sequence reads: CASSLVQATEAFF. CDR3 coding DNA: TGTGCCAGCAGCTTGGTCCAGGCAACTGAAGCTTTCTTT. Combining the CDR3 with reference TRBV5-6 and TRBJ1-1 gives the whole variable domain DAGVTQSPTHLIKTRGQQVTLRCSPKSGHDTVSWYQQALGQGPQFIFQYYEEEERQRGNFPDRFSGHQFPNYSSELNVNALLLGDSALYLCASSLVQATEAFFGQGTRLTVV.